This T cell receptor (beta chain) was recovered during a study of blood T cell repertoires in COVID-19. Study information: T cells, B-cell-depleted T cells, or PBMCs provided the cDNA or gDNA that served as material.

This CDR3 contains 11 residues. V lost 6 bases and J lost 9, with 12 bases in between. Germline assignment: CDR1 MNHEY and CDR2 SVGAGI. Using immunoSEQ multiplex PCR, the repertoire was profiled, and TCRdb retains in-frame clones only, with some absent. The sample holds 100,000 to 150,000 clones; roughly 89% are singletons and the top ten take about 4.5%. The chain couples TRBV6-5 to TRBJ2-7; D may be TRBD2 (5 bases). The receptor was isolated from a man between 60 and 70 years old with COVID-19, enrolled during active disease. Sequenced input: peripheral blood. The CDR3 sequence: CASRTTTGQYF. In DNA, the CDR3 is TGTGCCAGCAGAACGACTACGGGGCAGTACTTC.